Listed below are T cell receptor beta chains from one sample, sequenced in a study of preoperative IRX-2 immunotherapy in early breast cancer. Assay used: immunoSEQ multiplex PCR; TCRdb lists only in-frame clones, some missing. The data contain about 62,000 clones, around 94% of them singletons. Collection took place from a patient treated with IRX-2 immunotherapy. Receptor source: a human donor with breast cancer. The CDR3 runs from the conserved cysteine through the conserved F or W. The D gene is left open where the match is weak. Size is omitted from some rows. Given values are once, few, many or a class for expanded clones.

CDR3: CASSLGSRGEYGYTF; DNA: TGTGCCAGCAGTTTGGGGAGCCGTGGAGAATATGGCTACACCTTC; V: TRBV28; D: -; size: -; J: TRBJ1-2; length: 15
CDR3: CASSLGRSIMAFF; DNA: TGTGCCAGCAGCTTAGGCCGCAGTATTATGGCTTTCTTT; V: TRBV7-9; D: -; size: medium-sized; J: TRBJ1-1; length: 13
CDR3: CASSLVRPNTEAFF; DNA: TGTGCCAGCAGTTTGGTTCGGCCGAACACTGAAGCTTTCTTT; V: TRBV28; D: -; size: -; J: TRBJ1-1; length: 14
CDR3: CATRRPQETQYF; DNA: TGTGCCACCAGACGGCCCCAAGAGACCCAGTACTTC; V: TRBV6-6; D: -; size: -; J: TRBJ2-5; length: 12
CDR3: CASSFDVIETQYF; DNA: TGTGCCAGCAGCTTTGACGTAATAGAGACCCAGTACTTC; V: TRBV7-2; D: -; size: -; J: TRBJ2-5; length: 13
CDR3: CASSLPRALPYNEQFF; DNA: TGCGCCAGCAGCCTTCCCCGGGCTCTACCCTACAATGAGCAGTTCTTC; V: TRBV5-1; D: -; size: -; J: TRBJ2-1; length: 16
CDR3: CASSGNTYEQYF; DNA: TGTGCCAGCAGTGGGAACACCTACGAGCAGTACTTC; V: TRBV25-1; D: -; size: -; J: TRBJ2-7; length: 12
CDR3: CASSQTGGGQPQHF; DNA: TGTGCCAGCAGTCAAACAGGGGGCGGACAGCCCCAGCATTTT; V: TRBV6-5; D: TRBD1; size: -; J: TRBJ1-5; length: 14
CDR3: CASSFGLEDNQPQHF; DNA: TGTGCCAGCAGCTTCGGGCTGGAGGACAATCAGCCCCAGCATTTT; V: TRBV7-6; D: -; size: -; J: TRBJ1-5; length: 15
CDR3: CASSQDAGVDYEQYF; DNA: TGCGCCAGCAGCCAAGATGCAGGGGTGGATTACGAGCAGTACTTC; V: TRBV4-3; D: -; size: few; J: TRBJ2-7; length: 15
CDR3: CASSQGQTYSNQPQHF; DNA: TGTGCCAGCAGCCAAGGACAGACTTATAGCAATCAGCCCCAGCATTTT; V: TRBV7-8; D: -; size: -; J: TRBJ1-5; length: 16
CDR3: CASSGGQKSSYEQYF; DNA: TGTGCCAGCAGTGGAGGACAGAAGAGCTCCTACGAGCAGTACTTC; V: TRBV6-1; D: -; size: -; J: TRBJ2-7; length: 15
CDR3: CASSLFPAGGQGRSYNEQFF; DNA: TGTGCCAGCAGCTTATTCCCGGCGGGAGGCCAGGGTAGGTCCTACAATGAGCAGTTCTTC; V: TRBV7-7; D: TRBD2; size: -; J: TRBJ2-1; length: 20
CDR3: CASSIISGRTEAFF; DNA: TGTGCCAGCAGTATCATTTCAGGGAGAACTGAAGCTTTCTTT; V: TRBV28; D: -; size: -; J: TRBJ1-1; length: 14
CDR3: CASGPRGPDTGELFF; DNA: TGTGCTAGTGGGCCCAGGGGACCGGACACCGGGGAGCTGTTTTTT; V: TRBV12-5; D: -; size: -; J: TRBJ2-2; length: 15
CDR3: CASSPATSGVYNEQFF; DNA: TGTGCCAGCAGCCCCGCGACTAGCGGGGTCTACAATGAGCAGTTCTTC; V: TRBV7-2; D: TRBD2; size: -; J: TRBJ2-1; length: 16
CDR3: CASSLTRSYEQYF; DNA: TGTGCCAGCAGTTTGACCCGATCCTACGAGCAGTACTTC; V: TRBV27; D: -; size: once; J: TRBJ2-7; length: 13
CDR3: CASSKGAGLGGVETQYF; DNA: TGTGCCAGCTCAAAAGGGGCGGGACTAGGTGGGGTGGAGACCCAGTACTTC; V: TRBV27; D: TRBD2; size: -; J: TRBJ2-5; length: 17
CDR3: CASSQAGTTDTQYF; DNA: TGTGCCAGCAGCCAAGCCGGGACGACAGATACGCAGTATTTT; V: TRBV4-2; D: -; size: -; J: TRBJ2-3; length: 14
CDR3: CASSSKPGLRTYEQYF; DNA: TGTGCCAGCAGCTCCAAGCCGGGACTACGCACCTACGAGCAGTACTTC; V: TRBV5-8; D: TRBD2; size: -; J: TRBJ2-7; length: 16
CDR3: CASSPQGAREKLFF; DNA: TGTGCCAGCAGCCCTCAGGGGGCGAGGGAAAAACTGTTTTTT; V: TRBV7-9; D: TRBD1; size: -; J: TRBJ1-4; length: 14
CDR3: CASSYSTGHLVTEAFF; DNA: TGTGCCAGCAGTTACTCGACGGGACACTTGGTCACTGAAGCTTTCTTT; V: TRBV6-5; D: -; size: once; J: TRBJ1-1; length: 16
CDR3: CASFNPQPPTAGDTDTQYF; DNA: TGCGCCAGCTTCAACCCGCAACCGCCAACTGCGGGGGACACAGATACGCAGTATTTT; V: TRBV23-1; D: TRBD2; size: -; J: TRBJ2-3; length: 19
CDR3: CASSLGRVTEAFF; DNA: TGTGCCAGCAGCCTCGGACGTGTAACTGAAGCTTTCTTT; V: TRBV7-9; D: -; size: -; J: TRBJ1-1; length: 13
CDR3: CAIPTDYGYTF; DNA: TGTGCCATCCCGACAGACTATGGCTACACCTTC; V: TRBV6-6; D: -; size: -; J: TRBJ1-2; length: 11
CDR3: CASSRQGAQGTDTQYF; DNA: TGCGCCAGCAGCCGCCAGGGGGCGCAGGGCACAGATACGCAGTATTTT; V: TRBV5-1; D: TRBD1; size: -; J: TRBJ2-3; length: 16
CDR3: CASSAKLAGAYNEQFF; DNA: TGTGCCAGCAGCGCAAAACTAGCGGGAGCCTACAATGAGCAGTTCTTC; V: TRBV9; D: TRBD2; size: -; J: TRBJ2-1; length: 16
CDR3: CASSLLIQASGGANEQFF; DNA: TGCGCCAGCAGCTTACTCATACAGGCTAGCGGGGGGGCCAATGAGCAGTTCTTC; V: TRBV5-1; D: TRBD2; size: once; J: TRBJ2-1; length: 18
CDR3: CASSYGRAGYTIYF; DNA: TGTGCCAGCAGTTATGGCAGGGCGGGATACACCATATATTTT; V: TRBV6-5; D: -; size: -; J: TRBJ1-3; length: 14
CDR3: CASSPLEGQGWDTEAFF; DNA: TGTGCCAGCAGCCCCCTGGAGGGACAGGGATGGGACACTGAAGCTTTCTTT; V: TRBV27; D: TRBD1; size: -; J: TRBJ1-1; length: 17
CDR3: CAISPGAGSSYTF; DNA: TGTGCCATCAGTCCGGGGGCAGGGTCCAGCTACACCTTC; V: TRBV10-3; D: -; size: -; J: TRBJ1-2; length: 13
CDR3: CASSPGWDKRSYEQYF; DNA: TGTGCCAGCAGCCCAGGGTGGGATAAGCGATCCTACGAGCAGTACTTC; V: TRBV7-9; D: -; size: once; J: TRBJ2-7; length: 16
CDR3: CASSLLPSLGSYEQYF; DNA: TGTGCCAGCAGTTTGTTACCTAGCCTCGGGAGTTACGAGCAGTACTTC; V: TRBV27; D: -; size: -; J: TRBJ2-7; length: 16
CDR3: CASSLSTGQLNQPQHF; DNA: TGTGCCAGCAGTTTATCAACCGGCCAGCTTAATCAGCCCCAGCATTTT; V: TRBV28; D: -; size: -; J: TRBJ1-5; length: 16
CDR3: CASSSHVPEAFF; DNA: TGTGCCAGCAGCTCCCATGTGCCTGAAGCTTTCTTT; V: TRBV7-8; D: -; size: -; J: TRBJ1-1; length: 12
CDR3: CASRKEGTDTQYF; DNA: TGTGCCAGCCGTAAAGAGGGCACAGATACGCAGTATTTT; V: TRBV5-4; D: -; size: -; J: TRBJ2-3; length: 13
CDR3: CASSEHPSTDTQYF; DNA: TGTGCCAGCAGTGAACACCCTAGCACAGATACGCAGTATTTT; V: TRBV6-4; D: -; size: -; J: TRBJ2-3; length: 14
CDR3: CASSRQLAFNNEQFF; DNA: TGTGCCAGCAGTCGACAGCTAGCATTCAATAATGAGCAGTTCTTC; V: TRBV5-6; D: -; size: -; J: TRBJ2-1; length: 15
CDR3: CASSLGAGGRYNEQFF; DNA: TGTGCCAGCAGCTTAGGGGCGGGGGGGAGATACAATGAGCAGTTCTTC; V: TRBV11-3; D: TRBD2; size: -; J: TRBJ2-1; length: 16
CDR3: CASSQDPGQRVYGYTF; DNA: TGTGCCAGCAGCCAAGATCCGGGACAGAGAGTCTATGGCTACACCTTC; V: TRBV4-2; D: TRBD1; size: -; J: TRBJ1-2; length: 16
CDR3: CATSLSGGSYNEQFF; DNA: TGTGCCACCAGCCTTAGCGGGGGCTCCTACAATGAGCAGTTCTTC; V: TRBV15; D: TRBD2; size: -; J: TRBJ2-1; length: 15
CDR3: CASGLVPLNGYTF; DNA: TGTGCTAGTGGTTTGGTACCCCTTAATGGCTACACCTTC; V: TRBV12-5; D: -; size: -; J: TRBJ1-2; length: 13
CDR3: CASGLDLGRGSYGYTF; DNA: TGTGCTAGTGGTTTGGACCTCGGGAGGGGGAGCTATGGCTACACCTTC; V: TRBV12-5; D: -; size: -; J: TRBJ1-2; length: 16
CDR3: CASSRQGFSTGELFF; DNA: TGTGCCAGCAGCAGGCAGGGTTTTTCAACCGGGGAGCTGTTTTTT; V: TRBV2; D: -; size: -; J: TRBJ2-2; length: 15
CDR3: CASSLITESEQYF; DNA: TGTGCCAGCAGCTTGATAACAGAAAGCGAGCAGTACTTC; V: TRBV5-6; D: -; size: -; J: TRBJ2-7; length: 13
CDR3: CASSLGLAGGYNEQFF; DNA: TGCGCCAGCAGCTTGGGACTAGCGGGAGGTTACAATGAGCAGTTCTTC; V: TRBV5-1; D: TRBD2; size: once; J: TRBJ2-1; length: 16
CDR3: CASSQGLAVSGELFF; DNA: TGTGCCAGCAGCCAAGGACTAGCTGTATCCGGGGAGCTGTTTTTT; V: TRBV4-2; D: TRBD2; size: few; J: TRBJ2-2; length: 15
CDR3: CASSIQGAGQPQHF; DNA: TGTGCCAGTAGTATACAGGGGGCTGGTCAGCCCCAGCATTTT; V: TRBV19; D: TRBD1; size: -; J: TRBJ1-5; length: 14
CDR3: CASSVQGQGNTEAFF; DNA: TGTGCCAGCAGCGTACAGGGACAGGGAAACACTGAAGCTTTCTTT; V: TRBV9; D: TRBD1; size: -; J: TRBJ1-1; length: 15
CDR3: CSVQGTSGYEQYF; DNA: TGCAGCGTCCAAGGGACTAGCGGCTACGAGCAGTACTTC; V: TRBV29-1; D: TRBD2; size: once; J: TRBJ2-7; length: 13
CDR3: CASSLRPGGSGEQYF; DNA: TGCGCCAGCAGCTTGAGGCCCGGAGGTTCCGGCGAGCAGTACTTC; V: TRBV5-1; D: -; size: -; J: TRBJ2-7; length: 15
CDR3: CSVREQGTGNTIYF; DNA: TGCAGCGTTCGAGAACAGGGTACTGGAAACACCATATATTTT; V: TRBV29-1; D: -; size: -; J: TRBJ1-3; length: 14
CDR3: CATEENTEAFF; DNA: TGTGCCACCGAGGAGAACACTGAAGCTTTCTTT; V: TRBV2; D: -; size: once; J: TRBJ1-1; length: 11
CDR3: CASSFWDPIGYGYTF; DNA: TGTGCCAGCAGCTTCTGGGACCCTATTGGCTATGGCTACACCTTC; V: TRBV13; D: -; size: -; J: TRBJ1-2; length: 15